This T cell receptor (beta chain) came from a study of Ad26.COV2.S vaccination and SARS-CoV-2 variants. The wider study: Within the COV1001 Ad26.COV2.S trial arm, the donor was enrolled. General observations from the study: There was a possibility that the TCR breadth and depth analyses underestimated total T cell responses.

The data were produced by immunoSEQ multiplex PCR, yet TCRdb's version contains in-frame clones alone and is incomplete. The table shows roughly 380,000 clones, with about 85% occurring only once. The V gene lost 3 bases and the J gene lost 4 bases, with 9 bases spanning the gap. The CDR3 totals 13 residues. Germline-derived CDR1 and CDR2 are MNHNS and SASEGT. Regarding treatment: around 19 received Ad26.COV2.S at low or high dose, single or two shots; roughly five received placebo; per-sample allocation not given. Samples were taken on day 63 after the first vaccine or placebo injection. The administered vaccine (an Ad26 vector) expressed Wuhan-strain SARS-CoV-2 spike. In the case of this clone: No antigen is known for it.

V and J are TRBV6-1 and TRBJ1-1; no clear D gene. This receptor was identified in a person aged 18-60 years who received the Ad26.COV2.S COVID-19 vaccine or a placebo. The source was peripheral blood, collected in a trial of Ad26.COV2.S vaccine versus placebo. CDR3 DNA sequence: TGTGCCAGCAGTGAGGGGTTTACCACTGAAGCTTTCTTT. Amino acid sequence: CASSEGFTTEAFF.